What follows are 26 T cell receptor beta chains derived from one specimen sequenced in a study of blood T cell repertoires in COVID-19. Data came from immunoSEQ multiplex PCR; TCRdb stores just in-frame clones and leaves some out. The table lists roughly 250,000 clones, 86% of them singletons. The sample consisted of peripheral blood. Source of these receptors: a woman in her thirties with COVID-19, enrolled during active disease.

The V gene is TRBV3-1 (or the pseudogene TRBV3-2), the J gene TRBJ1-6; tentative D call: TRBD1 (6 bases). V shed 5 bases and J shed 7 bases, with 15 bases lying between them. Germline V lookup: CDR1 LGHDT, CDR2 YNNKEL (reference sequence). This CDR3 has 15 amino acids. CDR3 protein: CASSRTGIYNSPLHF. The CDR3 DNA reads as TGTGCCAGCAGCAGAACAGGGATATACAATTCACCCCTCCACTTT.

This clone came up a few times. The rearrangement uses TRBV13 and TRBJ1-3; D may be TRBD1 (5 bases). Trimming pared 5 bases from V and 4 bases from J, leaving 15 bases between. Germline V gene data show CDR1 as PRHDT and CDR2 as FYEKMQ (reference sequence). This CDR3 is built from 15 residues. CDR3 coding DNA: TGTGCCAGCAGCAACTCCAGGGATGGAGGAAACACCATATATTTT. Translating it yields CASSNSRDGGNTIYF.

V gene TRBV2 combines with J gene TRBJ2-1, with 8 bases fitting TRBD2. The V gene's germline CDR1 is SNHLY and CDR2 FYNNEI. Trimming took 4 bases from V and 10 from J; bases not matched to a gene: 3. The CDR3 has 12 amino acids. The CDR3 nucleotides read TGTGCCAGCAGTGGCTCTAGCGGGGAGCAGTTCTTC. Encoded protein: CASSGSSGEQFF.

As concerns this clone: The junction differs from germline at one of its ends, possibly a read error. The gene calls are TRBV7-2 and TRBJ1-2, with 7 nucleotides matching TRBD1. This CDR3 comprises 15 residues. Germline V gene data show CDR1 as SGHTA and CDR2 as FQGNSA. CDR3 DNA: TGTGCCAGCAGCATAGCTTGGGGACAGAGGTATGGCTACACCTTC. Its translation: CASSIAWGQRYGYTF.

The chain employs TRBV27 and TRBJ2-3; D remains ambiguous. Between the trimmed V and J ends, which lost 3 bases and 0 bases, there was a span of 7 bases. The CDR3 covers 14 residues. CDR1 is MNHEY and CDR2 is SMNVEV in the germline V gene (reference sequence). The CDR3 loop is CASSFTASTDTQYF. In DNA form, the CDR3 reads TGTGCCAGCAGTTTCACAGCCAGCACAGATACGCAGTATTTT.

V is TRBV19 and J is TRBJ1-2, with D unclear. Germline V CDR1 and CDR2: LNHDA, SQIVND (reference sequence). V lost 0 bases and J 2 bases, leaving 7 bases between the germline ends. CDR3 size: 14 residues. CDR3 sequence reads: CASSIDLRNYGYTF. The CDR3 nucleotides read TGTGCCAGTAGTATAGATTTGCGGAACTATGGCTACACCTTC.

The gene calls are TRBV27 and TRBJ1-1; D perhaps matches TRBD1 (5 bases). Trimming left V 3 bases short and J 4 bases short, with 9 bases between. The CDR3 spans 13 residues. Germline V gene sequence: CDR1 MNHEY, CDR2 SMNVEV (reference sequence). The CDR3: CASSFQGSTEAFF. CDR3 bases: TGTGCCAGCAGTTTTCAGGGTTCCACTGAAGCTTTCTTT.

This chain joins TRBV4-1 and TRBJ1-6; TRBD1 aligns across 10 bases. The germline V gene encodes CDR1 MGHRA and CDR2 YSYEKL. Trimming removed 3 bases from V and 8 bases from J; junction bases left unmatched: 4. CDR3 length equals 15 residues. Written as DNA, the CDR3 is TGCGCCAGCAGCCACCTGGACAGGGGGGATTCACCCCTCCACTTT. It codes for CASSHLDRGDSPLHF.

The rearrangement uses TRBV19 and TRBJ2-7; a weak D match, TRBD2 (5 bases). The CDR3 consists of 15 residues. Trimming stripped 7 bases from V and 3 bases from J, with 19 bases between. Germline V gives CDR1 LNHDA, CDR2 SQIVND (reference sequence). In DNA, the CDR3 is TGTGCCAGTACCACCGGACCCGGGGATTTCTACGAGCAGTACTTC. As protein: CASTTGPGDFYEQYF.

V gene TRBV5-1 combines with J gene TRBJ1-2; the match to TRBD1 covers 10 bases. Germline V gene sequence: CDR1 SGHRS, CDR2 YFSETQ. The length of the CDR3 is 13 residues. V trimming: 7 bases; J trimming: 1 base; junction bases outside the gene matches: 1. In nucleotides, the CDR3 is TGCGCCAGCGGACAGGGGGTTAACTATGGCTACACCTTC. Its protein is CASGQGVNYGYTF.

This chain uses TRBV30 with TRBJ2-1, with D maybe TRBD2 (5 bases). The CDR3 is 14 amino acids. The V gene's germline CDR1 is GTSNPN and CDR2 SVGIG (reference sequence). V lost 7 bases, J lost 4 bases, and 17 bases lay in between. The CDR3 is CASDGHRDYNEQFF. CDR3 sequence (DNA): TGTGCCTCGGACGGTCACCGGGATTACAATGAGCAGTTCTTC. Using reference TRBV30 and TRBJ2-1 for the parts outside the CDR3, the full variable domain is SQTIHQWPATLVQPVGSPLSLECTVEGTSNPNLYWYRQAAGRGLQLLFYSVGIGQISSEVPQNLSASRPQDRQFILSSKKLLLSDSGFYLCASDGHRDYNEQFFGPGTRLTVL.

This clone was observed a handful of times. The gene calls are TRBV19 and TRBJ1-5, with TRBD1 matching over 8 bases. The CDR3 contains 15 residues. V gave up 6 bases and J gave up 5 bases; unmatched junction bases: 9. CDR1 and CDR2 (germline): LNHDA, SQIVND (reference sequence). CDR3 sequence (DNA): TGTGCCAGTAGCGCGGACAGGGAAGGGGATCAGCCCCAGCATTTT. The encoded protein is CASSADREGDQPQHF.

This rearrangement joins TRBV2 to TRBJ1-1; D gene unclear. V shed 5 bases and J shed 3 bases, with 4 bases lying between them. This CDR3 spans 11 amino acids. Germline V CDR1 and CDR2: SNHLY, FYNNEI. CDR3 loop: CASSQDTEAFF. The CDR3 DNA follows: TGTGCCAGCAGTCAGGACACTGAAGCTTTCTTT.

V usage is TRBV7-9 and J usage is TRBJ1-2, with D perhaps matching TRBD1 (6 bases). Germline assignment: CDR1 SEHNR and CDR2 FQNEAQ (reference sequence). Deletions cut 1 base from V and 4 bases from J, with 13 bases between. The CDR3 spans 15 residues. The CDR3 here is CASSLERTALYGYTF. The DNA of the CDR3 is TGTGCCAGCAGCTTAGAGAGGACAGCTCTCTATGGCTACACCTTC.

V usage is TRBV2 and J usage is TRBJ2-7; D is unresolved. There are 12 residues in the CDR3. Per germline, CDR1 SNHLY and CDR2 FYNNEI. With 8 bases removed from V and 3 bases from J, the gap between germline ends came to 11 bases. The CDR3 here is CASAYTLYEQYF. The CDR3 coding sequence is TGTGCCAGCGCCTATACCCTCTACGAGCAGTACTTC. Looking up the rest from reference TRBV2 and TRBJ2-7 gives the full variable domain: EPEVTQTPSHQVTQMGQEVILRCVPISNHLYFYWYRQILGQKVEFLVSFYNNEISEKSEIFDDQFSVERPDGSNFTLKIRSTKLEDSAMYFCASAYTLYEQYFGPGTRLTVT.

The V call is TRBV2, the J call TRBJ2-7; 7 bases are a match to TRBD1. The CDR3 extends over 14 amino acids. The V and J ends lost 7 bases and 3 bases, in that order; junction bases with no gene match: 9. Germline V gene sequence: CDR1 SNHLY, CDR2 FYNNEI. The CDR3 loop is CASIRDRQYYEQYF. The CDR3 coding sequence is TGTGCCAGCATCCGGGACAGACAGTACTACGAGCAGTACTTC.

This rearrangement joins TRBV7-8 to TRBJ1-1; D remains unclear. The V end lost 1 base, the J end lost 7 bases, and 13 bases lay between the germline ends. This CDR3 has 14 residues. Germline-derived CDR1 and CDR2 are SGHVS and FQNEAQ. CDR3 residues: CASSLVLVGVEAFF. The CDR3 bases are TGTGCCAGCAGCTTAGTTTTAGTGGGAGTTGAAGCTTTCTTT.

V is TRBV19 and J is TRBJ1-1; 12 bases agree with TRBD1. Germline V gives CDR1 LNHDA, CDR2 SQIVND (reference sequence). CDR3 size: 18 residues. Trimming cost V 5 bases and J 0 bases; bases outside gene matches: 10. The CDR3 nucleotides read TGTGCCAGTAGTGCCACCGGGACAGGGGGCTTTGTGAACACTGAAGCTTTCTTT. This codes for CASSATGTGGFVNTEAFF.

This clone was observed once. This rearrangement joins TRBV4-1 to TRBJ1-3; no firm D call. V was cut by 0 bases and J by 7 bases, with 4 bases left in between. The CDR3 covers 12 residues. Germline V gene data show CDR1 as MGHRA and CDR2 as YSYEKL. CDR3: CASSQDRNTIYF. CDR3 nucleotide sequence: TGCGCCAGCAGCCAAGACCGGAACACCATATATTTT.

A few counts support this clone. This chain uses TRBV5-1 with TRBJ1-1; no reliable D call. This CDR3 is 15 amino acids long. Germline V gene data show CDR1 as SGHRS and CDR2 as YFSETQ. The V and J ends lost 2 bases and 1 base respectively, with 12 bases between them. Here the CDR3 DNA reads TGCGCCAGCAGCTTAGCCCTGGGAGCGAACACTGAAGCTTTCTTT. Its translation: CASSLALGANTEAFF.

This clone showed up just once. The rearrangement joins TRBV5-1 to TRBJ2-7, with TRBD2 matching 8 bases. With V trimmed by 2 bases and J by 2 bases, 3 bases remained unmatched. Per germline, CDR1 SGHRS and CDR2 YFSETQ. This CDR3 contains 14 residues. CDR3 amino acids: CASSFRGGPYEQYF. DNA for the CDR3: TGCGCCAGCAGCTTCCGGGGGGGCCCCTACGAGCAGTACTTC.

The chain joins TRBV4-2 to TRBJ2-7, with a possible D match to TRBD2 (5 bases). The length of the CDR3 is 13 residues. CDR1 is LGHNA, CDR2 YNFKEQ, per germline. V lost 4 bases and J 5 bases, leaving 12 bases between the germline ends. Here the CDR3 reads CASSRSFGDEQYF. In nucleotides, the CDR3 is TGTGCCAGCAGCCGTTCGTTCGGGGACGAGCAGTACTTC.

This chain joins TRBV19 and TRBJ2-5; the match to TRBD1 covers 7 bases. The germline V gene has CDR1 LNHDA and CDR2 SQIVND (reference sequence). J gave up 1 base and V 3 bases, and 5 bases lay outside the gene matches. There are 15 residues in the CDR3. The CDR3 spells CASSMLDRAQETQYF. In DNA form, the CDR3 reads TGTGCCAGTAGTATGCTCGACAGGGCCCAAGAGACCCAGTACTTC.

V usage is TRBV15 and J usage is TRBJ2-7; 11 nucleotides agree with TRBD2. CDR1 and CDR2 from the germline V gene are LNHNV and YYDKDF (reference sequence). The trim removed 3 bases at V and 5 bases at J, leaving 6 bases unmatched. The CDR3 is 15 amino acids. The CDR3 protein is CATSRLTSGVNEQYF. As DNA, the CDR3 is TGTGCCACCAGCAGGCTGACTAGCGGGGTTAACGAGCAGTACTTC. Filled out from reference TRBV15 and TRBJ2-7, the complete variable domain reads DAMVIQNPRYQVTQFGKPVTLSCSQTLNHNVMYWYQQKSSQAPKLLFHYYDKDFNNEADTPDNFQSRRPNTSFCFLDIRSPGLGDTAMYLCATSRLTSGVNEQYFGPGTRLTVT.

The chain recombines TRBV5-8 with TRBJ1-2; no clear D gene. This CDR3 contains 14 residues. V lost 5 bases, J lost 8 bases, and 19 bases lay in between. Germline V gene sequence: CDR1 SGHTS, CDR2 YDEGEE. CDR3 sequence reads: CASSLYLLGSGYTF. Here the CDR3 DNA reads TGTGCCAGCAGTTTATACCTTCTGGGCTCAGGCTACACCTTC.

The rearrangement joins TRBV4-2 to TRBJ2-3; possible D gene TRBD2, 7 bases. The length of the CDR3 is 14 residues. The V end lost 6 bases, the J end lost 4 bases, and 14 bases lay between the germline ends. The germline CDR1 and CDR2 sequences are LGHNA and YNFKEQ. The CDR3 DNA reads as TGTGCCAGCAGGAGACTAGGGGGGGCAGATACGCAGTATTTT. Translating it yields CASRRLGGADTQYF.